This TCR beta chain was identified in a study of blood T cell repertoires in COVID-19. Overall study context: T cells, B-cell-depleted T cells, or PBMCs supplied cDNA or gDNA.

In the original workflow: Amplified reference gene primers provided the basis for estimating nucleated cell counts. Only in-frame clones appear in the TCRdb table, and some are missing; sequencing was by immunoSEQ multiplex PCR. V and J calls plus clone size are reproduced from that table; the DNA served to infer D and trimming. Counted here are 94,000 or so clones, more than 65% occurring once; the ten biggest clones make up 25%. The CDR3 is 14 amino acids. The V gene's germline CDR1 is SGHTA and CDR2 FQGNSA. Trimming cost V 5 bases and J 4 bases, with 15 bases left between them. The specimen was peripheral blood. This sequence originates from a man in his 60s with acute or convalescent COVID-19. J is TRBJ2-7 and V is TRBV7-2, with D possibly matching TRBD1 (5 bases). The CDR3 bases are TGTGCCAGCAGCGCTCCACAGGAGTCGTACGAGCAGTACTTC. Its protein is CASSAPQESYEQYF.